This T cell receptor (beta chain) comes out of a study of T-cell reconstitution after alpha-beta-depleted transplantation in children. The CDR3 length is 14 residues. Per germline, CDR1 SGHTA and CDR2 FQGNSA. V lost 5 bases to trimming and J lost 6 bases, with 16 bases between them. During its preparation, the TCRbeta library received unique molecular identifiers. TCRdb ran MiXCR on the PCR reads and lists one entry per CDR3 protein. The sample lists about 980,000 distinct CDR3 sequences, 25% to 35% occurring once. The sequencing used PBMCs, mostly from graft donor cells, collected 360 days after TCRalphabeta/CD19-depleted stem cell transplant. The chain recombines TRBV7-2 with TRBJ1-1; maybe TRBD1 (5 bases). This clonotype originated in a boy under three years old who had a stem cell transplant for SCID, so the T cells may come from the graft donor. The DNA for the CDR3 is TGTGCCAGCAGCAACGACGGGGGACGCGCTGAAGCTTTCTTT. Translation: CASSNDGGRAEAFF.